This entry lists 21 T cell receptor beta chains sequenced from one sample in a study of CD8 T cells in Susac syndrome. The RNA input was roughly 0.45 to 1 ug, and it was reverse transcribed with random hexamers. TCRdb called the immunoSEQ multiplex PCR reads again in MiXCR, with one record for every CDR3 protein. The sample comprises 95,000 to 150,000 distinct CDR3 sequences, nearly 96% of which are singletons, and less than 0.15% rests with the top ten. Input material: CD4+ T cells from PBMCs. Source of these receptors: a human donor with Susac syndrome.

The V gene is TRBV30, the J gene TRBJ2-7; D might be TRBD1 (5 bases). CDR1 GTSNPN and CDR2 SVGIG come from the germline V gene (reference sequence). The CDR3 extends over 11 amino acids. Trimming took 0 bases from V and 12 from J, leaving 12 bases between them. Here the CDR3 DNA reads TGTGCCTGGAGTGTACAGGCCCGGTGGTACTTC. Its protein is CAWSVQARWYF.

The chain joins TRBV30 to TRBJ2-7, with 12 positions matching TRBD2. The CDR3 runs 13 residues. With 8 bases clipped from V and 2 bases from J, the junction kept 4 bases outside the gene matches. Germline-derived CDR1 and CDR2 are GTSNPN and SVGIG (reference sequence). The CDR3, as DNA: TGTGCCGGGACTAGCGGGCTACCCTACGAGCAGTACTTC. It yields the protein CAGTSGLPYEQYF.

This sequence joins TRBV5-1 and TRBJ2-7; D is unresolved. Germline CDR1 reads SGHRS; CDR2 reads YFSETQ. V shed 1 base and J shed 1 base, with 6 bases lying between them. The CDR3 loop spans 13 amino acids. The CDR3 here is CASSLMTSYEQYF. CDR3 DNA sequence: TGCGCCAGCAGCTTGATGACATCCTACGAGCAGTACTTC.

CDR3 DNA: TGTGCCAGCAGCCCCGGACAGCACTACGAGCAGTACTTC. It encodes CASSPGQHYEQYF. The chain has TRBV9 and TRBJ2-7, with D perhaps matching TRBD1 (6 bases). Germline CDR1 is SGDLS and CDR2 is YYNGEE. Trimming removed 4 bases from V and 3 bases from J, with 11 bases in between. CDR3 length: 13 amino acids.

The chain joins TRBV18 to TRBJ2-7; D gene uncertain. Germline loops: CDR1 KGHSH, CDR2 LQKENI. The CDR3 has 13 amino acids. V was trimmed by 3 bases and J by 3 bases, leaving 9 bases between them. CDR3 bases: TGTGCCAGCTCACCTAGCCAAGTCTACGAGCAGTACTTC. As protein: CASSPSQVYEQYF.

For the CDR3, the DNA is TGTGCCAGCAGCCAAGGAGTGGGACAGGGGACCTATGGCTACACCTTC. Residues: CASSQGVGQGTYGYTF. The V call is TRBV3-1, the J call TRBJ1-2; 10 nucleotides agree with TRBD1. J was trimmed by 4 bases and V by 1 base; bases with no gene match: 6. The CDR3 loop spans 16 amino acids. Looked up from germline, CDR1 is LGHDT and CDR2 is YNNKEL (reference sequence).

V and J are TRBV6-5 and TRBJ1-2; D gene unclear. V was shortened by 6 bases and J by 2 bases, with 4 bases between the two germline ends. CDR3 length equals 11 residues. The germline gives CDR1 MNHEY, CDR2 SVGAGI. CDR3 sequence: CASRRNYGYTF. For the CDR3, the DNA is TGTGCCAGCAGGAGAAACTATGGCTACACCTTC.

The chain couples TRBV20-1 to TRBJ1-1, with D uncertain. The CDR3 has 14 residues. V was clipped by 6 bases and J by 4 bases, with 18 bases between them. Germline CDR1 and CDR2: DFQATT and SNEGSKA (reference sequence). CDR3 in amino acids: CSAPLGPAGTEAFF. The CDR3 nucleotides read TGCAGTGCCCCCCTCGGCCCCGCCGGCACTGAAGCTTTCTTT.

CDR3 residues: CASSPSRGGLYEQYF. The DNA for the CDR3 is TGTGCCAGCAGTCCCTCACGAGGGGGCCTGTACGAGCAGTACTTC. The V gene is TRBV27, the J gene TRBJ2-7; the match to TRBD1 covers 7 bases. The CDR3 contains 15 residues. The junction had 11 bases not matched to a gene; V was cut back by 5 bases and J by 4 bases. Germline V gene data show CDR1 as MNHEY and CDR2 as SMNVEV (reference sequence).

The chain joins TRBV3-1 to TRBJ2-5, with D perhaps being TRBD1 or TRBD2 (6 bases each). Germline V lookup: CDR1 LGHDT, CDR2 YNNKEL (reference sequence). The V gene lost 11 bases and the J gene lost 0 bases, with 19 bases spanning the gap. The CDR3 sequence is 15 residues long. CDR3 sequence: CASLKGGPYQETQYF. The DNA for the CDR3 is TGTGCCTCCCTGAAGGGGGGCCCGTACCAAGAGACCCAGTACTTC.

This chain uses TRBV30 with TRBJ1-5; 9 nucleotides line up with TRBD1. J gave up 2 bases and V 3 bases, and 2 bases lay outside the gene matches. The length of the CDR3 is 14 residues. CDR1 and CDR2 from the germline V gene are GTSNPN and SVGIG (reference sequence). CDR3 in amino acids: CAWRTGGGNQPQHF. The CDR3 DNA reads TGTGCCTGGAGAACAGGGGGCGGCAATCAGCCCCAGCATTTT.

The chain employs TRBV2 and TRBJ2-4, with D hard to call. The CDR3 has 16 amino acids. The V and J ends lost 3 bases and 0 bases respectively, with 12 bases between them. The germline gives CDR1 SNHLY, CDR2 FYNNEI. The CDR3 DNA is TGTGCCAGCAGTGATCTAAGGGTTATAGCCAAAAACATTCAGTACTTC. It yields the protein CASSDLRVIAKNIQYF. The entire variable domain, with the rest obtained from reference TRBV2 and TRBJ2-4, is as follows: EPEVTQTPSHQVTQMGQEVILRCVPISNHLYFYWYRQILGQKVEFLVSFYNNEISEKSEIFDDQFSVERPDGSNFTLKIRSTKLEDSAMYFCASSDLRVIAKNIQYFGAGTRLSVL.

This chain uses TRBV20-1 with TRBJ2-1, with TRBD2 matching over 9 bases. Germline V gene sequence: CDR1 DFQATT, CDR2 SNEGSKA (reference sequence). This CDR3 region has 15 residues. The junction had 11 bases not matched to a gene; V was cut back by 6 bases and J by 5 bases. The CDR3: CSAGDWSGRNNEQFF. DNA of the CDR3: TGCAGTGCCGGGGACTGGAGCGGGAGGAACAATGAGCAGTTCTTC.

CDR3 sequence: CASSPSGQGKRRSYEQYF. CDR3 DNA sequence: TGTGCCAGCAGCCCAAGCGGGCAGGGAAAACGACGTTCCTACGAGCAGTACTTC. V gene TRBV13 combines with J gene TRBJ2-7; D perhaps matches TRBD2 (6 bases). Per germline, CDR1 PRHDT and CDR2 FYEKMQ (reference sequence). V shed 5 bases and J shed 1 base, with 24 bases lying between them. This CDR3 is 18 amino acids long.

V usage is TRBV10-3 and J usage is TRBJ2-7; 7 bases match TRBD1. Germline assignment: CDR1 ENHRY and CDR2 SYGVKD. The CDR3 is 13 amino acids. The V and J ends lost 4 bases and 5 bases, in that order; junction bases with no gene match: 5. The CDR3 region has the DNA TGTGCCATCAGTGGGCAGGGGGTCAACGAGCAGTACTTC. This encodes CAISGQGVNEQYF.

The genes are TRBV6-5 and TRBJ2-7; no firm D call. Germline V gene data show CDR1 as MNHEY and CDR2 as SVGAGI. The CDR3 has 13 amino acids. V lost 7 bases and J lost 1, with 11 bases in between. The CDR3 here is CASNPLDSYEQYF. CDR3 nucleotides: TGTGCCAGCAACCCCCTGGATTCCTACGAGCAGTACTTC.

The chain combines TRBV4-2 with TRBJ2-2, with TRBD2 as a possible D gene (6 bases). The V gene's germline CDR1 is LGHNA and CDR2 YNFKEQ. The V end lost 1 base, the J end lost 4 bases, and 13 bases lay between the germline ends. This CDR3 is 16 amino acids long. The DNA for the CDR3 is TGTGCCAGCAGCCAAGTGATTGGAGGGACCACCGGGGAGCTGTTTTTT. Translated, it gives CASSQVIGGTTGELFF.

The chain joins TRBV9 to TRBJ1-5; D remains unclear. This CDR3 region has 15 residues. V gave up 4 bases and J gave up 0 bases, with 11 bases separating them. The germline V gene encodes CDR1 SGDLS and CDR2 YYNGEE. CDR3 in DNA: TGTGCCAGCAGCCGAATGGGGTTTAGCAATCAGCCCCAGCATTTT. Amino acid sequence: CASSRMGFSNQPQHF.

The V and J genes are TRBV18 and TRBJ1-2; 7 bases map to TRBD1. The CDR3 totals 16 residues. Germline-derived CDR1 and CDR2 are KGHSH and LQKENI. The junction had 11 bases not matched to a gene; V was cut back by 2 bases and J by 5 bases. CDR3 in amino acids: CASSPTSTGNPYGYTF. CDR3 coding DNA: TGTGCCAGCTCACCAACGTCGACAGGGAATCCGTATGGCTACACCTTC.

The chain links TRBV12-3 or TRBV12-4 to TRBJ2-6; D not certain. CDR3 size: 14 residues. V was shortened by 6 bases and J by 1 base, with 7 bases between the two germline ends. The CDR3: CASSPGSGANVLTF. In nucleotides, the CDR3 is TGTGCCAGCAGCCCAGGTTCTGGGGCCAACGTCCTGACTTTC.

The rearrangement links TRBV12-3 or TRBV12-4 to TRBJ1-1; D is perhaps TRBD1 (6 bases). The CDR3 runs to 11 residues. Deletions cut 6 bases from V and 11 bases from J, with 13 bases between. The CDR3 loop reads CASRETGAAFF. CDR3 DNA: TGTGCCAGCAGGGAGACAGGAGCGGCTTTCTTT.